The 5 T cell receptor beta chains reported below all come from one sample, sequenced in a study of blood T cells in healthy people across ages. It was with a sample-barcoded 5' primer and a J-beta primer mix that a second PCR of roughly 7 to 11 cycles was run. One entry per CDR3 protein, called by TCRdb with MiXCR from the 5' RACE reads. The sample holds roughly 1,800,000 distinct CDR3 sequences, just under 50% seen once. Sequences were obtained from blood. The receptors derive from a woman aged 40 to 50 in good health.

In regard to this clonotype: A much larger clone lies one base from this, so it may be a read error. V is TRBV7-3 and J is TRBJ2-5, with D maybe TRBD1 (6 bases). The CDR3 loop spans 14 amino acids. The V gene lost 5 bases and the J gene lost 11 bases, with 21 bases spanning the gap. Germline V gives CDR1 SGHTA, CDR2 FQGTGA. The CDR3 sequence: CASSTGQTNNEQYF. The CDR3 DNA sequence: TGTGCCAGCAGCACCGGACAGACTAACAATGAGCAGTACTTC.

In DNA form, the CDR3 reads TGTGCCAGCAGTCCGCTCGGGACTAGCGGATACAATGAGCAGTTCTTC. This codes for CASSPLGTSGYNEQFF. This chain joins TRBV6-5 and TRBJ2-1; 11 bases match TRBD2. The CDR3 runs 16 residues. Germline V lookup: CDR1 MNHEY, CDR2 SVGAGI. V gave up 5 bases and J gave up 4 bases; unmatched junction bases: 7.

This chain links TRBV6-2 or TRBV6-3 with TRBJ2-1, with D possibly TRBD2 on 5 matching bases. Germline assignment: CDR1 MNHEY and CDR2 SVGEGT. The V and J ends lost 0 bases and 0 bases respectively, with 9 bases between them. CDR3 length: 16 residues. The CDR3 protein is CASSYSGITSYNEQFF. For the CDR3, the DNA is TGTGCCAGCAGTTACTCCGGGATTACCTCCTACAATGAGCAGTTCTTC.

This chain links TRBV28 with TRBJ2-7; tentative D call: TRBD1 (6 bases). Germline-derived CDR1 and CDR2 are MDHEN and SYDVKM. The ends were cut back, 11 bases at V and 4 bases at J, with 12 bases in the middle. The CDR3 has 11 residues. This chain's CDR3 is CAGETGYEQYF. In DNA form, the CDR3 reads TGTGCCGGCGAGACAGGTTACGAGCAGTACTTC.

To note about this clonotype: One end of the junction is discordant with germline, which a read error may explain. The gene calls are TRBV24-1 and TRBJ1-2, with 8 bases fitting TRBD1. Germline loops: CDR1 KGHDR, CDR2 SFDVKD. This CDR3 has 14 amino acids. The CDR3 DNA follows: TGTGCCACCAGTGAGGCAGGGGGCGATTATGGCTGCACCTTC. Its translation: CATSEAGGDYGCTF.